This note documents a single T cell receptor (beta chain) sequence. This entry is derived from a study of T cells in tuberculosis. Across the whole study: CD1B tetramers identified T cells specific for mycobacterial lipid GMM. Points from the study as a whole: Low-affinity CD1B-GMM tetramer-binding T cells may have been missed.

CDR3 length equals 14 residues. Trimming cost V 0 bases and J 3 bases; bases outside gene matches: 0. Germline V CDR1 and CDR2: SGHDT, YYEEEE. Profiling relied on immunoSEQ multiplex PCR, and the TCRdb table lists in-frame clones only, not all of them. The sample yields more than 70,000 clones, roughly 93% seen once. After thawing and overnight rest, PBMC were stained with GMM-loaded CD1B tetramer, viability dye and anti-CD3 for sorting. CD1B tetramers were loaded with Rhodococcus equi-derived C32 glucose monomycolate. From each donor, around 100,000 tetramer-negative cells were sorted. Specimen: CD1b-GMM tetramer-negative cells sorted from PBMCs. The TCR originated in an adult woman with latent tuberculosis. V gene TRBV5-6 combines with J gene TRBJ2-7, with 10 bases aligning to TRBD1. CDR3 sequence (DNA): TGTGCCAGCAGCTTGGGGACAGGGGGCTACGAGCAGTACTTC. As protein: CASSLGTGGYEQYF.